The 22 T cell receptor beta chains presented below share a single source sample, sequenced in a study of control samples from healthy donors and cancer patients. The data were produced by immunoSEQ multiplex PCR, yet TCRdb's version contains in-frame clones alone and is incomplete. Of tens of thousands of clones detected, 84% appear once; the ten largest clones hold around 3%. The sample was PBMCs. The receptor source for this set is a woman aged 45-60 years with lung cancer.

This clone was recorded once. The V gene is TRBV27, the J gene TRBJ1-2; 8 bases map to TRBD1. Germline V lookup: CDR1 MNHEY, CDR2 SMNVEV (reference sequence). This CDR3 region has 15 residues. Losses at the gene ends were 5 bases for V and 4 bases for J; bases not matched to a gene: 9. The CDR3 reads CASSATGEGGYGYTF. The CDR3 DNA reads TGTGCCAGCAGTGCGACAGGGGAGGGAGGCTATGGCTACACCTTC.

The genes are TRBV7-8 and TRBJ1-3; D not certain. The CDR3 loop spans 14 amino acids. The germline gives CDR1 SGHVS, CDR2 FQNEAQ. V lost 5 bases and J 0 bases, leaving 8 bases between the germline ends. CDR3 DNA: TGTGCCAGCAGCCCAGAAGACTCTGGAAACACCATATATTTT. Translation: CASSPEDSGNTIYF.

CDR3 sequence reads: CASTREAIHYEQYF. The DNA of the CDR3 is TGTGCCAGCACTCGGGAGGCAATCCACTACGAGCAGTACTTC. The chain uses TRBV6-6 and TRBJ2-7; 7 bases line up with TRBD2. This CDR3 spans 14 amino acids. The germline gives CDR1 MNHNY, CDR2 SVGAGI (reference sequence). Unmatched junction bases numbered 9, after V lost 7 bases and J lost 3 bases.

The genes are TRBV4-3 and TRBJ2-7; possibly TRBD2 for D (5 bases). CDR3 size: 16 residues. Between the trimmed V and J ends, which lost 2 bases and 2 bases, there was a span of 16 bases. Germline-derived CDR1 and CDR2 are LGHNA and YSLEER. In DNA form, the CDR3 reads TGCGCCAGCAGCCAATCCTTTAGAGGGATGGCCTACGAGCAGTACTTC. Protein: CASSQSFRGMAYEQYF.

The chain joins TRBV28 to TRBJ2-7, with D perhaps TRBD2 (5 bases). Per the germline V gene, CDR1 is MDHEN and CDR2 is SYDVKM. With 6 bases removed from V and 0 bases from J, the gap between germline ends came to 15 bases. The CDR3 consists of 15 residues. The CDR3: CASRSSILSSYEQYF. In nucleotides, the CDR3 is TGTGCCAGCAGGTCTAGCATCTTGAGCTCCTACGAGCAGTACTTC. The variable domain in full, completed from reference TRBV28 and TRBJ2-7, reads DVKVTQSSRYLVKRTGEKVFLECVQDMDHENMFWYRQDPGLGLRLIYFSYDVKMKEKGDIPEGYSVSREKKERFSLILESASTNQTSMYLCASRSSILSSYEQYFGPGTRLTVT.

V is TRBV7-2 and J is TRBJ1-3, with D tentatively TRBD1 (5 bases). Germline values: CDR1 SGHTA, CDR2 FQGNSA. Trimming cost V 5 bases and J 6 bases, with 11 bases left between them. This CDR3 is 13 amino acids long. The DNA for the CDR3 is TGTGCCAGCAGCCGGACAAACCCAAACACCATATATTTT. The encoded protein is CASSRTNPNTIYF.

This clone was recorded only once. The J gene is TRBJ2-3, the V gene TRBV28, with D uncertain. The CDR3 runs 16 residues. CDR1 is MDHEN, CDR2 SYDVKM, per germline. V lost 4 bases and J 4 bases, leaving 18 bases between the germline ends. The CDR3 loop reads CASSSSLPGFADTQYF. The DNA for the CDR3 is TGTGCCAGCAGTTCCTCCCTTCCCGGGTTCGCAGATACGCAGTATTTT.

The rearrangement uses TRBV5-1 and TRBJ1-4; no reliable D call. In germline, CDR1 is SGHRS, CDR2 YFSETQ. Trimming left V 4 bases short and J 0 bases short, with 7 bases between. CDR3 size: 14 residues. The DNA for the CDR3 is TGCGCCAGCAGCGTCGACTCAACTAATGAAAAACTGTTTTTT. This encodes CASSVDSTNEKLFF.

This rearrangement joins TRBV9 to TRBJ2-7; 8 bases align to TRBD1. There are 14 residues in the CDR3. Germline lookup yields CDR1 SGDLS and CDR2 YYNGEE. Trimming removed 5 bases from V and 7 bases from J; junction bases left unmatched: 11. The CDR3 sequence: CASRFRGRGEEQYF. The CDR3 DNA reads as TGTGCCAGCAGGTTCAGGGGGCGTGGTGAAGAGCAGTACTTC.

A remark on this clone: The sample holds other DNA sequences that translate to the same CDR3. The rearrangement joins TRBV10-3 to TRBJ1-4; D is perhaps TRBD1 (5 bases). The CDR3 is made up of 16 amino acids. CDR1 and CDR2 (germline): ENHRY, SYGVKD. Trimming took off 0 bases at V and 7 bases at J, with 15 bases between the two ends. The CDR3 sequence: CAISESGTQMGEKLFF. The CDR3 DNA is TGTGCCATCAGTGAGTCAGGGACCCAGATGGGTGAAAAACTGTTTTTT.

The gene calls are TRBV29-1 and TRBJ1-4; 9 nucleotides align to TRBD1. After removal of 4 bases from V and 3 bases from J, the junction contained 9 bases not matched to a gene. Germline-derived CDR1 and CDR2 are SQVTM and ANQGSEA. The CDR3 totals 16 residues. The CDR3 sequence: CSVAQIQGAANEKLFF. The CDR3 region has the DNA TGCAGCGTTGCCCAAATACAGGGGGCGGCTAATGAAAAACTGTTTTTT.

This sequence joins TRBV5-1 and TRBJ1-1, with TRBD1 matching over 7 bases. Germline V CDR1 and CDR2: SGHRS, YFSETQ. Trimming removed 3 bases from V and 0 bases from J; junction bases left unmatched: 5. The CDR3 totals 15 residues. CDR3 nucleotide sequence: TGCGCCAGCAGCTCTTCGGGACAGCTGAACACTGAAGCTTTCTTT. Its protein is CASSSSGQLNTEAFF.

This clone was counted only a few times. This chain connects TRBV18 to TRBJ1-3; no clear D. V lost 6 bases to trimming and J lost 0 bases, with 15 bases between them. The CDR3 totals 16 residues. Germline V gene lookup returns CDR1 KGHSH and CDR2 LQKENI. The CDR3 DNA sequence: TGTGCCAGCTCCCTCTCAGGCGGAGACTCTGGAAACACCATATATTTT. Its translation: CASSLSGGDSGNTIYF.

The chain has TRBV6-1 and TRBJ1-2, with 7 bases lining up with TRBD1. CDR3 length: 13 residues. With V trimmed by 2 bases and J by 8 bases, 5 bases remained unmatched. In germline, CDR1 is MNHNS, CDR2 SASEGT. The CDR3 region is CASSEQGGIGYTF. CDR3 DNA: TGTGCCAGCAGTGAACAGGGGGGCATCGGCTACACCTTC.

This sequence joins TRBV6-4 and TRBJ1-1; 10 bases are a match to TRBD1. The CDR3 contains 14 residues. V gave up 6 bases and J gave up 6 bases; unmatched junction bases: 7. From germline, CDR1 is MRHNA and CDR2 SNTAGT. The CDR3 loop reads CASRAGTGVAEAFF. The DNA for the CDR3 is TGTGCCAGCAGGGCCGGGACAGGGGTAGCTGAAGCTTTCTTT.

The count of this clone is one. The genes are TRBV6-2 or TRBV6-3 and TRBJ2-1; a weak D match, TRBD1 (5 bases). CDR1 MNHEY and CDR2 SVGEGT come from the germline V gene. V lost 4 bases and J 3 bases, leaving 10 bases between the germline ends. This CDR3 has 14 amino acids. CDR3 protein: CASSFETDYNEQFF. CDR3 nucleotide sequence: TGTGCCAGCAGTTTCGAGACAGACTACAATGAGCAGTTCTTC.

The chain is built from TRBV28 and TRBJ1-1; no firm D call. Germline V gives CDR1 MDHEN, CDR2 SYDVKM. The CDR3 is 13 residues long. Trimming pared 2 bases from V and 1 base from J, leaving 5 bases between. CDR3 bases: TGTGCCAGCAGTTTACGGGCGAACACTGAAGCTTTCTTT. It codes for CASSLRANTEAFF.

The CDR3 is CASRAQGGLLPQHF. CDR3 in DNA: TGTGCCAGCAGGGCCCAGGGGGGACTTTTGCCCCAGCATTTT. V is TRBV6-5 and J is TRBJ1-5; 7 bases are shared with TRBD1. With 6 bases clipped from V and 9 bases from J, the junction kept 11 bases outside the gene matches. The CDR3 loop spans 14 amino acids. The V gene's germline CDR1 is MNHEY and CDR2 SVGAGI.

V gene TRBV14 combines with J gene TRBJ2-1; D unresolved. V was shortened by 1 base and J by 5 bases, with 6 bases between the two germline ends. The CDR3 contains 13 residues. CDR1 and CDR2 from the germline V gene are SGHDN and FVKESK. CDR3 DNA sequence: TGTGCCAGCAGCCAAGGCATGAACAATGAGCAGTTCTTC. This encodes CASSQGMNNEQFF.

V usage is TRBV10-3 and J usage is TRBJ2-5; TRBD1 aligns across 9 bases. J gave up 5 bases and V 11 bases, and 18 bases lay outside the gene matches. CDR3 size: 16 residues. Germline-derived CDR1 and CDR2 are ENHRY and SYGVKD. CDR3 coding DNA: TGTGCCGTCCGAGACTCGCCGGGACAGGGTCCGGAGACCCAGTACTTC. It is translated as CAVRDSPGQGPETQYF.

This clone was seen more than once but under ten times. This rearrangement joins TRBV20-1 to TRBJ2-6; D call uncertain. CDR1 is DFQATT and CDR2 is SNEGSKA in the germline V gene (reference sequence). Trimming stripped 6 bases from V and 4 bases from J, with 4 bases between. This CDR3 spans 11 amino acids. The CDR3 DNA follows: TGCAGTGCAGGCGGGGCCAACGTCCTGACTTTC. Translating gives CSAGGANVLTF.

This chain links TRBV5-1 with TRBJ2-7; D remains ambiguous. The CDR3 runs to 13 residues. CDR1 and CDR2 from the germline V gene are SGHRS and YFSETQ. V was cut by 0 bases and J by 3 bases, with 7 bases left in between. CDR3 in DNA: TGCGCCAGCAGCTTGGGGCAGTACTACGAGCAGTACTTC. Amino acids: CASSLGQYYEQYF.